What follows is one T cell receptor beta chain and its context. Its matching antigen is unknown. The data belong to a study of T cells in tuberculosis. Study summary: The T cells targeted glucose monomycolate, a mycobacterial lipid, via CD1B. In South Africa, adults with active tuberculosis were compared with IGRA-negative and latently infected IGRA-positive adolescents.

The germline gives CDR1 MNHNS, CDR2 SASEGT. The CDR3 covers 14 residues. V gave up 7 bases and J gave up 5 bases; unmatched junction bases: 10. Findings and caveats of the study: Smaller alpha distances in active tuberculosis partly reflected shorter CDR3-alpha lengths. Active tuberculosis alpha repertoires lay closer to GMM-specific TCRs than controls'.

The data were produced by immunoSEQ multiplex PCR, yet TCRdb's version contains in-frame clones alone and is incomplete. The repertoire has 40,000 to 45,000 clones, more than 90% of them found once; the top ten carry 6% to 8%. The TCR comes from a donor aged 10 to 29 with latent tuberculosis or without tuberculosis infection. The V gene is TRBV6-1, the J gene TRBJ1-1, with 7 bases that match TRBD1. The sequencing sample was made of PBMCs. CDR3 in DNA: TGTGCCAGCATTATGGACAGGATTAATACTGAAGCTTTCTTT. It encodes CASIMDRINTEAFF.